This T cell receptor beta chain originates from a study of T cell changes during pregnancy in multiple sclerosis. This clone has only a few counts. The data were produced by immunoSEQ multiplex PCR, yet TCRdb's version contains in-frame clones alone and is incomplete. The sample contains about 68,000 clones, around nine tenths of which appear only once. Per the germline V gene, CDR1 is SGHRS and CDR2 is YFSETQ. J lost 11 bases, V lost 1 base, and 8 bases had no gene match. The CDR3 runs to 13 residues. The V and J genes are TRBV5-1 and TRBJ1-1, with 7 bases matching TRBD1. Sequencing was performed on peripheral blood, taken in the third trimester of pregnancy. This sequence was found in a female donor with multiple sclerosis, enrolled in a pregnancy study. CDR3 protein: CASSLWDSAQAFF. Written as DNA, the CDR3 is TGCGCCAGCAGCTTGTGGGACAGCGCTCAGGCTTTCTTT.